These 30 T cell receptor beta chains share one sample of origin, sequenced in a study of vaccination and CD4 T cells after COVID-19 (dated by TCRdb to the early 2020s). No cognate antigen is known for these TCRs. Libraries were made using PCR. Sequencing instrument: Illumina iSeq 100. TCR sequencing of DNA from cultured CD4+ T cells used the Oncomine TCR Beta short-read assay at the Johns Hopkins FTIC core. The QIAamp micro DNA kit was used to extract genomic DNA from the cultured CD4+ T cells. TCRdb reprocessed the public reads (quality trimming at Q25 with fastp, clone calling with MiXCR) and kept in-frame beta chains. Each CDR3 protein gets just one entry, which takes the most common genes and DNA from the rows behind it. The sample includes 12,000 or so distinct CDR3 sequences, with 37% observed a single time. 16% of the sample lies in the top ten. Per the publication, the treatment or condition label means: roughly 11-day PBMC culture with coronavirus spike peptide pools or control peptides (ViraFEST assay). CD4+ T cells from unexposed donors were collected before the COVID-19 pandemic (2011-2018).

Sequenced sample: CD4+ T cells from blood, cultured in vitro. The receptor set was obtained from a human donor in good health.

The rearrangement uses TRBV20-1 and TRBJ2-1; TRBD2 matches at 7 bases. Germline-derived CDR1 and CDR2 are DFQATT and SNEGSKA (reference sequence). The CDR3 is 15 amino acids. Unmatched junction bases numbered 10, after V lost 3 bases and J lost 5 bases. CDR3 coding DNA: TGCAGTGCTAGTGCCCTTGCGGGGGATAACAATGAGCAGTTCTTC. Its translation is CSASALAGDNNEQFF.

The chain links TRBV7-2 to TRBJ1-6; D is undetermined. Deletions cut 2 bases from V and 0 bases from J, with 2 bases between. Per the germline V gene, CDR1 is SGHTA and CDR2 is FQGNSA. The CDR3 contains 14 residues. The CDR3 bases are TGTGCCAGCAGCTTAACCTCCTATAATTCACCCCTCCACTTT. It is translated as CASSLTSYNSPLHF. Supplemented by reference TRBV7-2 and TRBJ1-6, the full variable domain reads GAGVSQSPSNKVTEKGKDVELRCDPISGHTALYWYRQSLGQGLEFLIYFQGNSAPDKSGLPSDRFSAERTGGSVSTLTIQRTQQEDSAVYLCASSLTSYNSPLHFGNGTRLTVT.

This clonotype was counted a few times. The chain carries TRBV27 and TRBJ2-1; D is perhaps TRBD2 (6 bases). Germline V CDR1 and CDR2: MNHEY, SMNVEV (reference sequence). The CDR3 totals 17 residues. V was cut by 2 bases and J by 0 bases, with 14 bases left in between. CDR3 sequence (DNA): TGTGCCAGCAGTTTAGGTGGGAGGACCTCCTCCTACAATGAGCAGTTCTTC. Encoded protein: CASSLGGRTSSYNEQFF.

As to this clonotype: One junction end does not reproduce the germline sequence, and a read error may be involved. The chain recombines TRBV7-7 with TRBJ2-3, with D unclear. This CDR3 is built from 13 residues. From germline, CDR1 is SSHAT and CDR2 FNYEAQ (reference sequence). CDR3 protein: CASSLEPADTQYF. CDR3 coding DNA: TGTGCTAGCAGCTTAGAACCTGCGGATACGCAGTATTTT.

This clonotype came up a few times. V usage is TRBV20-1 and J usage is TRBJ1-6, with D perhaps TRBD1 (5 bases). The V gene lost 2 bases and the J gene lost 10 bases, with 15 bases spanning the gap. Germline CDR1 reads DFQATT; CDR2 reads SNEGSKA (reference sequence). The CDR3 is 14 residues long. The CDR3 DNA follows: TGCAGTGCTAGACCCCGTCAGGGTTACTCACCCCTCCACTTT. Amino acid sequence: CSARPRQGYSPLHF.

The table lists this clonotype with a few counts. The chain recombines TRBV6-1 with TRBJ1-5, with 7 bases that match TRBD1. From germline, CDR1 is MNHNS and CDR2 SASEGT. V trimming: 6 bases; J trimming: 3 bases; junction bases outside the gene matches: 5. The CDR3 spans 14 residues. The CDR3 loop reads CASRPQGINQPQHF. DNA of the CDR3: TGTGCCAGCAGGCCACAGGGGATCAATCAGCCCCAGCATTTT.

CDR3: CSVGLAGSREETQYF. The DNA for the CDR3 is TGCAGCGTCGGACTAGCGGGATCGAGGGAAGAGACCCAGTACTTC. The chain recombines TRBV29-1 with TRBJ2-5; 12 bases map to TRBD2. After removal of 6 bases from V and 3 bases from J, the junction contained 8 bases not matched to a gene. This CDR3 is 15 amino acids long. Germline V gene sequence: CDR1 SQVTM, CDR2 ANQGSEA.

The V and J genes are TRBV30 and TRBJ2-7; 7 positions match TRBD2. V lost 1 base and J lost 4; bases outside the gene matches: 1. CDR3 length: 12 residues. CDR1 GTSNPN and CDR2 SVGIG come from the germline V gene (reference sequence). CDR3 in amino acids: CAWSGSGYEQYF. CDR3 coding DNA: TGTGCCTGGAGTGGTAGCGGGTACGAGCAGTACTTC. Full variable domain (remainder filled in from reference TRBV30 and TRBJ2-7): SQTIHQWPATLVQPVGSPLSLECTVEGTSNPNLYWYRQAAGRGLQLLFYSVGIGQISSEVPQNLSASRPQDRQFILSSKKLLLSDSGFYLCAWSGSGYEQYFGPGTRLTVT.

A few counts support this clonotype. The J gene is TRBJ2-5, the V gene TRBV7-9; 7 bases fit TRBD1. Germline V gene lookup returns CDR1 SEHNR and CDR2 FQNEAQ (reference sequence). V was clipped by 5 bases and J by 3 bases; unmatched bases: 6. The CDR3 length is 14 residues. The CDR3 bases are TGTGCCAGCAGCCATAGGACAGGCGAAGAGACCCAGTACTTC. As protein: CASSHRTGEETQYF.

V gene TRBV11-2 combines with J gene TRBJ2-3; D could derive from TRBD1 or TRBD2 (7 bases each). Germline assignment: CDR1 SGHAT and CDR2 FQNNGV. V lost 3 bases and J lost 0, with 16 bases in between. CDR3 length equals 17 residues. CDR3 bases: TGTGCCAGCAGCTTCACCCCCAGGGGGGGCAGCACAGATACGCAGTATTTT. Protein product: CASSFTPRGGSTDTQYF.

The gene calls are TRBV20-1 and TRBJ2-1, with TRBD2 matching over 8 bases. Trimming at V came to 5 bases and at J to 2 bases, leaving 8 bases not matched to a gene. The CDR3 runs to 15 residues. CDR1 and CDR2 (germline): DFQATT, SNEGSKA (reference sequence). For the CDR3, the DNA is TGCAGTGCTTATAAAATCGGGAGGGCCTACAATGAGCAGTTCTTC. As protein: CSAYKIGRAYNEQFF.

The chain employs TRBV15 and TRBJ2-5; perhaps TRBD1 as D (6 bases). V dropped 3 bases and J dropped 5 bases, with 10 bases sitting between them. This CDR3 has 13 residues. Germline CDR1 and CDR2: LNHNV and YYDKDF (reference sequence). The CDR3 loop reads CATSSNREETQYF. DNA of the CDR3: TGTGCCACCAGCAGCAACAGGGAGGAGACCCAGTACTTC.

The chain is built from TRBV30 and TRBJ1-5; D is perhaps TRBD1 (5 bases). Germline assignment: CDR1 GTSNPN and CDR2 SVGIG (reference sequence). V was trimmed by 4 bases and J by 5 bases, leaving 12 bases between them. This CDR3 spans 13 amino acids. The CDR3, as DNA: TGTGCCTGGACCCAGGGTGGGGATCAGCCCCAGCATTTT. Amino acids: CAWTQGGDQPQHF.

The V call is TRBV19, the J call TRBJ2-1, with 7 nucleotides matching TRBD2. Trimming removed 5 bases from V and 5 bases from J; junction bases left unmatched: 12. This CDR3 has 16 amino acids. CDR1 is LNHDA and CDR2 is SQIVND in the germline V gene (reference sequence). The CDR3 DNA is TGTGCCAGTAGTTTAAAAGCGGGAATTGGGAACAATGAGCAGTTCTTC. Its translation: CASSLKAGIGNNEQFF.

This clonotype was counted a few times. The DNA for the CDR3 is TGTGCCACCAAGGCAGGGTTAGGTGAAAACATTCAGTACTTC. As protein: CATKAGLGENIQYF. The genes are TRBV10-3 and TRBJ2-4; D possibly corresponds to TRBD1 (5 bases). In germline, CDR1 is ENHRY, CDR2 SYGVKD. V lost 10 bases and J 5 bases, leaving 18 bases between the germline ends. The CDR3 covers 14 residues.

This clonotype appeared a few times. The chain joins TRBV6-1 to TRBJ1-1, with a possible D match to TRBD1 (5 bases). This CDR3 region has 15 residues. V lost 5 bases and J 0 bases, leaving 13 bases between the germline ends. Per the germline V gene, CDR1 is MNHNS and CDR2 is SASEGT. The CDR3 loop is CASSLPGPMNTEAFF. CDR3 DNA sequence: TGTGCCAGCAGTCTGCCGGGGCCCATGAACACTGAAGCTTTCTTT.

This clonotype has more than one count but fewer than ten. The genes are TRBV6-1 and TRBJ2-5; perhaps TRBD2 as D (5 bases). Per the germline V gene, CDR1 is MNHNS and CDR2 is SASEGT. The CDR3 has 15 residues. Trimming removed 0 bases at V and 5 bases at J, with 13 bases between. The CDR3 DNA reads as TGTGCCAGCAGTGAAGCGACCGAGGGCTGGGAGACCCAGTACTTC. Its protein is CASSEATEGWETQYF.

In this sample, this clonotype turned up a few times. The genes are TRBV11-2 and TRBJ2-2; D not certain. The ends were cut back, 3 bases at V and 7 bases at J, with 9 bases in the middle. This CDR3 region has 13 residues. Germline CDR1 is SGHAT and CDR2 is FQNNGV. For the CDR3, the DNA is TGTGCCAGCAGCTTCGGGTCGGGCGGGGAGCTGTTTTTT. It translates to CASSFGSGGELFF.

As concerns this clonotype: Sequence at one end of the junction differs from germline and may be a read error. The chain employs TRBV7-2 and TRBJ2-7; 10 positions agree with TRBD2. Germline CDR1 reads SGHTA; CDR2 reads FQGNSA. This CDR3 contains 15 residues. CDR3 in DNA: TGTGCCAGCGGCTTAGCGGGGGGAGGCTCCTACGAGCAGTACTTC. Protein: CASGLAGGGSYEQYF.

The chain employs TRBV12-3 or TRBV12-4 and TRBJ2-7; D gene uncertain. The CDR3 runs to 11 residues. The V end was cut by 6 bases, the J end by 4 bases, with 7 bases between. CDR3 DNA: TGTGCCAGCAGCCGAAATTACGAGCAGTACTTC. Amino acid sequence: CASSRNYEQYF.

This clonotype ranks as medium-sized. The CDR3 DNA sequence: TGTGCCAGCAGCCCAGACAGGGCCTACGAGCAGTACTTC. This translates into CASSPDRAYEQYF. The chain uses TRBV27 and TRBJ2-7; 7 bases agree with TRBD1. In germline, CDR1 is MNHEY, CDR2 SMNVEV (reference sequence). This CDR3 has 13 residues. V gave up 6 bases and J gave up 2 bases; unmatched junction bases: 4.

This clonotype was recorded a few times. The chain is built from TRBV30 and TRBJ2-7; D possibly corresponds to TRBD2 (6 bases). With 3 bases removed from V and 2 bases from J, the gap between germline ends came to 17 bases. This CDR3 region has 15 residues. The V gene's germline CDR1 is GTSNPN and CDR2 SVGIG (reference sequence). The DNA of the CDR3 is TGTGCCTGGAGGGACCATACTAGCAGCCCCTACGAGCAGTACTTC. This gives the protein CAWRDHTSSPYEQYF.

The rearrangement uses TRBV9 and TRBJ2-3; 8 bases match TRBD1. The CDR3 covers 15 residues. Trimming took 2 bases from V and 5 from J; bases not matched to a gene: 7. The V gene's germline CDR1 is SGDLS and CDR2 YYNGEE. The chain's CDR3 is CASSVTGDVGDTQYF. The CDR3 DNA reads as TGTGCCAGCAGCGTGACAGGGGATGTGGGAGATACGCAGTATTTT.

V and J are TRBV5-1 and TRBJ1-2; no definite D call. The CDR3 is 14 residues long. CDR1 and CDR2 from the germline V gene are SGHRS and YFSETQ. Deletions cut 0 bases from V and 2 bases from J, with 8 bases between. In DNA, the CDR3 is TGCGCCAGCAGCTTGGCCATCGGGAACTATGGCTACACCTTC. It yields the protein CASSLAIGNYGYTF.

This chain links TRBV30 with TRBJ1-2; D uncertain. Germline CDR1 and CDR2: GTSNPN and SVGIG (reference sequence). The CDR3 runs to 12 residues. Trimming left V 2 bases short and J 0 bases short, with 4 bases between. The CDR3 is CAWSLANYGYTF. The CDR3 region has the DNA TGTGCCTGGAGTTTAGCTAACTATGGCTACACCTTC.

V is TRBV12-5 and J is TRBJ2-5; 14 positions agree with TRBD2. V dropped 2 bases and J dropped 13; count of bases not matched to a gene: 3. The CDR3 runs 13 residues. The germline V gene has CDR1 LGHNT and CDR2 FRNRAP. CDR3 region: CASGLPGTSGGYF. The CDR3 DNA sequence: TGTGCTAGTGGTTTGCCAGGGACTAGCGGGGGGTACTTC.

The chain recombines TRBV6-4 with TRBJ2-3; 8 bases map to TRBD2. The trim removed 6 bases at V and 4 bases at J, leaving 12 bases unmatched. Germline V CDR1 and CDR2: MRHNA, SNTAGT. This CDR3 region has 16 residues. The CDR3 is CASSPRGGGSADTQYF. In DNA, the CDR3 is TGTGCCAGCAGCCCTCGGGGGGGCGGGAGCGCAGATACGCAGTATTTT.

This clonotype was counted between two and nine times. This chain connects TRBV20-1 to TRBJ2-5, with unresolved D. CDR1 and CDR2 (germline): DFQATT, SNEGSKA (reference sequence). V was shortened by 0 bases and J by 1 base, with 12 bases between the two germline ends. The CDR3 contains 15 residues. CDR3 nucleotides: TGCAGTGCTAGAGACTGGATAAAACCCCAAGAGACCCAGTACTTC. Protein product: CSARDWIKPQETQYF.

The chain carries TRBV15 and TRBJ1-1; D gene uncertain. Germline values: CDR1 LNHNV, CDR2 YYDKDF (reference sequence). The CDR3 extends over 15 amino acids. Trimming took off 2 bases at V and 0 bases at J, with 10 bases between the two ends. The chain's CDR3 is CATSRQRELNTEAFF. The CDR3 DNA follows: TGTGCCACCAGCAGACAGCGAGAGTTGAACACTGAAGCTTTCTTT.

The CDR3 bases are TGTGCCAGCAGCTTAGGGACAGAGAACGAGCAGTACTTC. Translation gives CASSLGTENEQYF. The V call is TRBV7-2, the J call TRBJ2-7; D is possibly TRBD1 (6 bases). From germline, CDR1 is SGHTA and CDR2 FQGNSA. This CDR3 contains 13 residues. V was shortened by 1 base and J by 5 bases, with 9 bases between the two germline ends.